One and the same sample provided the 13 T cell receptor beta chains below, sequenced in a study of OX40 agonist ivuxolimab in advanced cancers. The table came from immunoSEQ multiplex PCR; TCRdb's copy has only in-frame clones and leaves some out. This sample has fewer than 65,000 clones, with less than 85% found just once. This specimen consisted of CD4+ or CD8+ T cells sorted from blood, obtained in a trial of the OX40 agonist ivuxolimab. Source of these receptors: an adult with an advanced solid tumor such as melanoma, head and neck, liver or kidney cancer.

The chain joins TRBV7-9 to TRBJ1-5; D perhaps matches TRBD1 (6 bases). Trimming removed 4 bases at V and 0 bases at J, with 19 bases between. Germline V CDR1 and CDR2: SEHNR, FQNEAQ (reference sequence). The CDR3 consists of 18 residues. The CDR3 loop is CASSSHGQGSYSNQPQHF. In nucleotides, the CDR3 is TGTGCCAGCAGCTCCCACGGTCAGGGGTCATATAGCAATCAGCCCCAGCATTTT.

This rearrangement joins TRBV2 to TRBJ2-1; 10 bases fit TRBD1. This CDR3 contains 15 residues. Germline CDR1 reads SNHLY; CDR2 reads FYNNEI. J lost 4 bases, V lost 1 base, and 1 base had no gene match. CDR3 residues: CASSEEGQGYNEQFF. For the CDR3, the DNA is TGTGCCAGCAGTGAAGAGGGACAGGGGTACAATGAGCAGTTCTTC.

The count of this clone is one. The chain combines TRBV4-1 with TRBJ1-2; D is unclear. There are 17 residues in the CDR3. CDR1 MGHRA and CDR2 YSYEKL come from the germline V gene. V lost 5 bases to trimming and J lost 8 bases, with 27 bases between them. CDR3 amino acids: CASSLSGGSHSSGGYTF. The CDR3 DNA is TGCGCCAGCAGCTTATCCGGTGGCAGCCACTCGTCGGGAGGCTACACCTTC.

This chain uses TRBV6-6 with TRBJ1-6; TRBD1 matches 8 bases. V lost 5 bases and J lost 1; bases outside the gene matches: 1. Germline V gene sequence: CDR1 MNHNY, CDR2 SVGAGI (reference sequence). This CDR3 has 15 amino acids. The CDR3 region has the DNA TGTGCCAGCAGTGACAGGGGTTCCTATAATTCACCCCTCCACTTT. Translated: CASSDRGSYNSPLHF.

The rearrangement links TRBV5-6 to TRBJ1-2; D unresolved. Germline V gene sequence: CDR1 SGHDT, CDR2 YYEEEE. The germline V and J ends were trimmed by 0 bases and 7 bases, with 13 bases remaining between them. The length of the CDR3 is 14 residues. The DNA for the CDR3 is TGTGCCAGCAGCTTGGCACAGACAAAGGCTGGCTACACCTTC. Its translation is CASSLAQTKAGYTF.

The chain has TRBV18 and TRBJ1-5; D is undetermined. The CDR3 is made up of 12 amino acids. Germline values: CDR1 KGHSH, CDR2 LQKENI. With 6 bases removed from V and 4 bases from J, the gap between germline ends came to 7 bases. CDR3 residues: CASSQDNQPQHF. CDR3 nucleotide sequence: TGTGCCAGCTCTCAAGATAATCAGCCCCAGCATTTT.

The chain recombines TRBV27 with TRBJ1-2; a weak D match, TRBD1 (6 bases). The V end lost 5 bases, the J end lost 5 bases, and 18 bases lay between the germline ends. The germline gives CDR1 MNHEY, CDR2 SMNVEV (reference sequence). This CDR3 is built from 15 residues. CDR3 bases: TGTGCCAGCAGTCGCGAATTGGGGGCGGGGTATGGCTACACCTTC. Translating it yields CASSRELGAGYGYTF.

CDR3 DNA: TGTGCCAGCAGCTTAGTAGTCGCTAGCACCGAGCAGTACTTC. Protein sequence: CASSLVVASTEQYF. The genes are TRBV11-2 and TRBJ2-7, with D perhaps TRBD2 (5 bases). The CDR3 length is 14 residues. Germline CDR1 reads SGHAT; CDR2 reads FQNNGV. Trimming cost V 1 base and J 6 bases, with 13 bases left between them.

The V call is TRBV7-9, the J call TRBJ2-5, with D perhaps TRBD2 (5 bases). V was trimmed by 7 bases and J by 0 bases, leaving 18 bases between them. The V gene's germline CDR1 is SEHNR and CDR2 FQNEAQ (reference sequence). The length of the CDR3 is 16 residues. As DNA, the CDR3 is TGTGCCAGCACCTTTCCGGACTCGTGGTACCAAGAGACCCAGTACTTC. Its protein is CASTFPDSWYQETQYF.

V gene TRBV7-2 combines with J gene TRBJ2-7, with no clear D. The CDR3 totals 15 residues. Germline V lookup: CDR1 SGHTA, CDR2 FQGNSA. Deletions cut 0 bases from V and 4 bases from J, with 13 bases between. The DNA of the CDR3 is TGTGCCAGCAGCTTAGCGAAGGGCACATTTTACGAGCAGTACTTC. Protein: CASSLAKGTFYEQYF.

This rearrangement joins TRBV28 to TRBJ2-3, with TRBD1 identical over 7 bases. This CDR3 contains 24 residues. Trimming removed 2 bases from V and 0 bases from J; junction bases left unmatched: 29. CDR1 MDHEN and CDR2 SYDVKM come from the germline V gene. In DNA form, the CDR3 reads TGTGCCAGCAGTTTAACCGTGCTTTTTGCCCTGCATCGTGACAGGGCAAAAAGCACAGATACGCAGTATTTT. It specifies CASSLTVLFALHRDRAKSTDTQYF.

This chain joins TRBV29-1 and TRBJ2-6; no firm D call. This CDR3 is built from 15 residues. Germline V CDR1 and CDR2: SQVTM, ANQGSEA. V gave up 6 bases and J gave up 0 bases, with 12 bases separating them. The CDR3 is CSVRTDSSGANVLTF. The CDR3 nucleotides read TGCAGCGTAAGGACGGATAGCTCTGGGGCCAACGTCCTGACTTTC.

This clone has a single count. The chain combines TRBV11-2 with TRBJ2-1, with TRBD2 as a possible D gene (6 bases). The V gene lost 1 base and the J gene lost 9 bases, with 16 bases spanning the gap. Germline V gene lookup returns CDR1 SGHAT and CDR2 FQNNGV. This CDR3 spans 15 amino acids. The CDR3 loop is CASSLGSARGTEQFF. CDR3 coding DNA: TGTGCCAGCAGCTTAGGCTCGGCTCGGGGGACTGAGCAGTTCTTC. Looking up the rest from reference TRBV11-2 and TRBJ2-1 gives the full variable domain: EAGVAQSPRYKIIEKRQSVAFWCNPISGHATLYWYQQILGQGPKLLIQFQNNGVVDDSQLPKDRFSAERLKGVDSTLKIQPAKLEDSAVYLCASSLGSARGTEQFFGPGTRLTVL.